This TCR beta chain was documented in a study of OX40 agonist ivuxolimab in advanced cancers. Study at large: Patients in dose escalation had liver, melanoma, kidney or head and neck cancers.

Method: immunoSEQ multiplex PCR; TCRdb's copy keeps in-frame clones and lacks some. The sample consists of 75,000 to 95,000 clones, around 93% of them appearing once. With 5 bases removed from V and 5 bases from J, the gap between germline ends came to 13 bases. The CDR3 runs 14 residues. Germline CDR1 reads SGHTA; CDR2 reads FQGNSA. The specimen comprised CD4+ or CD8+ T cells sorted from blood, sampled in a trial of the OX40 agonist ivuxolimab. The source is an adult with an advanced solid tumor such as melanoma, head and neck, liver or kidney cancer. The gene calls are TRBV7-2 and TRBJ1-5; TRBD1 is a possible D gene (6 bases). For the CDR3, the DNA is TGTGCCAGCAGCGCTCAGGGGAGGGATCAGCCCCAGCATTTT. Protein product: CASSAQGRDQPQHF.